The TCR beta chain under discussion was sequenced for a study of human T cells and chemical hapten exposure. Looking at the study overall: DPC at 0.01% went onto the upper back in patch tests, read at 6 days.

Trimming removed 5 bases from V and 2 bases from J; junction bases left unmatched: 9. The length of the CDR3 is 16 residues. Germline V gene data show CDR1 as MNHEY and CDR2 as SMNVEV (reference sequence). Time point given: pre-sensitization, week 0. Noted treatment: therapeutic diphenylcyclopropenone sensitization with weekly scalp DPC. TCRdb processed the RACE reads anew with MiXCR; each CDR3 protein has one entry. This repertoire shows fewer than 65,000 distinct CDR3 sequences, about 9.2% found once; its top ten account for 11% to 15%. The clonotype originates from a woman in her 40s with alopecia areata. Some clones in this sample may be carry-over from other donors' samples. The chain has TRBV27 and TRBJ1-5, with 7 bases identical to TRBD1. Here the sequenced sample was whole blood, taken in connection with sensitization to the hapten diphenylcyclopropenone (DPC). CDR3 nucleotides: TGTGCCAGCAGTAAGACAGGGCCCTTCGGCAATCAGCCCCAGCATTTT. Amino acid sequence: CASSKTGPFGNQPQHF.